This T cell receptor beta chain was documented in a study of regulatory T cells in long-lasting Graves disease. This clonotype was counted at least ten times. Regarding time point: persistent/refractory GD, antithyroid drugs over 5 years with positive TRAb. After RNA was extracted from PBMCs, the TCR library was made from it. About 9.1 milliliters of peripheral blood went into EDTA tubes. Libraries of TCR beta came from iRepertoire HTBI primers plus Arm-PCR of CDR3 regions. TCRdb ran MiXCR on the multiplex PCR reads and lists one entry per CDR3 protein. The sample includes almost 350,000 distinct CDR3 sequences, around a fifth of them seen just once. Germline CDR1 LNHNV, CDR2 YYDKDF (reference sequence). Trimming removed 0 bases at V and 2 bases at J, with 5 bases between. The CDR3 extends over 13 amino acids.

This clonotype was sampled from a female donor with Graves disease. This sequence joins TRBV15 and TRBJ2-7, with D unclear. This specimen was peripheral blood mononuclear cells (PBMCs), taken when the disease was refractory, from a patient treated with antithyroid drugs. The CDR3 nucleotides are TGTGCCACCAGCAGAGACAGAACCTACGAGCAGTACTTC. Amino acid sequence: CATSRDRTYEQYF.